This TCR beta chain derives from a study of T cells in Graves' hyperthyroidism and ophthalmopathy (dated by TCRdb to between 2019 and 2020). Regarding the complete study: Peripheral blood samples were taken at the time of initial diagnosis, prior to any treatment. Following sampling, methimazole starting at 30 mg daily was given to hyperthyroidism patients, and high-dose intravenous methylprednisolone was given to ophthalmopathy patients. In addition, the study compared T-cell repertoires in thyroid tissue and in blood from roughly 6 Graves' hyperthyroidism patients. The paper describes TCR Vbeta CDR3 sequencing of more than 120 peripheral blood samples, made up of about 40 ophthalmopathy patients, some 80 hyperthyroidism patients and 17 progressor patients. An independent validation cohort of around 19 hyperthyroidism patients and 17 patients who later progressed to ophthalmopathy tested prospective prediction of ophthalmopathy. To identify distinguishing TCR V-J signatures, a discovery cohort of some 99 patients was used, comprising roughly 45 with Graves' ophthalmopathy and around 60 with stable Graves' hyperthyroidism. For training and testing, the 100 or so patients in the discovery cohort were randomly divided in a 7:3 ratio. Overall study results and their limits: No statistical method was used to fix the sample size in advance, and group allocation was not hidden from the investigators. Ophthalmopathy was separated from stable hyperthyroidism by a 13 V-J signature model, with just over 85% sensitivity and approximately 84% specificity obtained in cross-validation and 80%/75% obtained in testing. Blood samples also contained most of the expanded thyroid clonotypes (frequency above 0.001), which suggests that blood repertoires may reflect thyroid immune responses. In validation, the model predicted progression to ophthalmopathy a median of 6.5 months before onset, with about 71% sensitivity and roughly 73% specificity.

TCR beta CDR3 regions were amplified from RNA transcripts. The first round of RT-PCR for the TCR CDR3 was performed with the HTBI primer set and the Qiagen OneStep RT-PCR kit. Libraries were constructed in a second round of multiplex PCR, after which size selection and purification were performed. Sequencing of the libraries was done on an Illumina HiSeq2000 using paired-end 100 bp reads. The original methods were these. Raw data were processed with SOAPnuke, discarding reads with adapters, uncalled bases, mean Phred below 15, or no exact constant-primer or identifier match. COPE v1.2.5 was used to merge high-quality paired reads, and clonotypes were defined as unique nucleotide sequences. Clonotypes were aligned to IMGT TRBV, TRBD and TRBJ reference segments using MiTCR v1.1. The analysis was restricted to V-J combinations with a frequency above 0.0001, which together covered around 99% of the repertoires. A TCS score was defined as the ratio between F50 (clonal expansion) and ExV (chaos), using BLOSUM62-based TCRdist between CDR3 peptides within each V-J. Welch's t-statistics and random forest reduced 450 to 600 V-J features to roughly 13, which were used in a naive Bayes classifier (R e1071). TCRdb took the public reads, trimmed them with fastp at Q25, ran MiXCR for clone calling and kept in-frame beta chains. Each entry is one CDR3 protein sequence, shown with its most common DNA and genes. These V and J calls are TCRdb output, not the study's own analysis. The sample profile shows hundreds of thousands of distinct CDR3 sequences; over 15% of them were found once. The ten top clones hold approximately 60% of the sample.

This clonotype was counted at least ten times. The antigen this receptor binds is unknown. No base quality values were provided; no much bigger clone lies one nucleotide off. Ophthalmopathy patients had moderately to severely active disease, with a Clinical Activity Score of 3 or more, a NOSPECS grade of 4 or more, and a disease duration of less than 3 months. The study excluded patients with uncontrolled infections, other autoimmune diseases, pregnancy or lactation. Diagnoses relied on clinical symptoms, serum thyroxine and TRAb, thyroid ultrasound and orbital computed tomography. PBMCs were separated from roughly 10 ml of fresh peripheral blood using Ficoll-Paque density gradient centrifugation. Trizol reagent was used to extract total RNA, and RNA quality was then checked on an Agilent 2100 Bioanalyzer. V is cut by 3 bases and J by 5 bases, and the space between the germline ends is 13 bases. The CDR3 goes from the cysteine to the phenylalanine over 14 residues. The entry retains the CDR3 DNA only, 42 bases that are in frame from base 1.

What was sequenced was blood. The V and J genes are TRBV12-3 or TRBV12-4 and TRBJ1-1; matching of 5 bases hints at TRBD1 as the D gene. This sequence was found in a woman aged 60-75 years with Graves' ophthalmopathy. The bases are TGTGCCAGCAGTTTGGAAATTTCAGGGACTGAAGCTTTCTTT. Its translation is CASSLEISGTEAFF.